This T cell receptor (beta chain) was found in a study of T cell changes during pregnancy in multiple sclerosis. Repertoires were generated with immunoSEQ multiplex PCR, while TCRdb's copy carries only in-frame clones and drops some. Of 50,000 to 60,000 clones detected, more than 85% appear once; the ten largest clones hold approximately 3.8%. This CDR3 comprises 15 residues. V was clipped by 4 bases and J by 3 bases; unmatched bases: 5. Germline lookup yields CDR1 MNHNS and CDR2 SASEGT. The genes are TRBV6-1 and TRBJ2-2; TRBD1 matches 7 bases. The clonotype originates from a female donor in good health, enrolled as a control in a pregnancy study. The sample consisted of peripheral blood, taken after pregnancy. The CDR3 protein is CASSVDRSDTGELFF. The CDR3 DNA reads TGTGCCAGCAGTGTGGACAGGAGCGACACCGGGGAGCTGTTTTTT.